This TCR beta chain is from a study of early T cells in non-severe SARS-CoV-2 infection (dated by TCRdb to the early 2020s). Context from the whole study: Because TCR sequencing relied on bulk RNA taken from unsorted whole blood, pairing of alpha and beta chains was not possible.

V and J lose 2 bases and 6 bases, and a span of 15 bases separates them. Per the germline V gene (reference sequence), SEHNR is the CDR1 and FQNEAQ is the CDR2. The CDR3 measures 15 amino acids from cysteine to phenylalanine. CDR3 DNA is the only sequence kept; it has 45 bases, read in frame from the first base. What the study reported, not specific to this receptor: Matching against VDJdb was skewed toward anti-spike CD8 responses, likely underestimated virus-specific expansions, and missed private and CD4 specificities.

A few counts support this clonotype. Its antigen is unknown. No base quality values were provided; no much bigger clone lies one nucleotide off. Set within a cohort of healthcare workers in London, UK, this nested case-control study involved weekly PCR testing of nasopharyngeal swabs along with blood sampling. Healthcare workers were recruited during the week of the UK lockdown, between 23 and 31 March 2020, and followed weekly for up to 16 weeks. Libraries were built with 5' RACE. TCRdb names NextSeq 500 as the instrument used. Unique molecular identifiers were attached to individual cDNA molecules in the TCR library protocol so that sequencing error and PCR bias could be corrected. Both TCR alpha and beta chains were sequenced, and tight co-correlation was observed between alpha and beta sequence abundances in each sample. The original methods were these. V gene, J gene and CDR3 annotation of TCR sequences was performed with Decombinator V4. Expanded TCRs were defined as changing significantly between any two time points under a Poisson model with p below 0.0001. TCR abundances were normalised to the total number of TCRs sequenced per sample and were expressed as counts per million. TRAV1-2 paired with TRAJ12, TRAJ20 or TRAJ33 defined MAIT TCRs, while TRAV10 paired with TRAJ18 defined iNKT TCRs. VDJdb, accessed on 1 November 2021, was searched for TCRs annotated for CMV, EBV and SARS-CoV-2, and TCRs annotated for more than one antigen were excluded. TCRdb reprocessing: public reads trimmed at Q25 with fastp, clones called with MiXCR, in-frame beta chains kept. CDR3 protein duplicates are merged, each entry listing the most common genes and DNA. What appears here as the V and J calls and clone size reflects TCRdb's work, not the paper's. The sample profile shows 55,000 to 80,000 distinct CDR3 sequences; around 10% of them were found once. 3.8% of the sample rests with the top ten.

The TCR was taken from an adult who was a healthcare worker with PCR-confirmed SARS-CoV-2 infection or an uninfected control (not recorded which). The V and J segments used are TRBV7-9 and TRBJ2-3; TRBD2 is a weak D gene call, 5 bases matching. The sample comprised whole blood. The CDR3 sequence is CASSLRGADWDTQYF. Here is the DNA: TGTGCCAGCAGCTTACGGGGTGCTGATTGGGATACGCAGTATTTT.